This T cell receptor beta chain was sequenced for a study of brain metastases from non-small cell lung cancer. Regarding the study as a whole: Expanded T-cell clones appeared in around 68% of brain metastases over primaries. Metastases had sparse T cells but largely shared repertoires with primaries. Fewer infiltrating T cells were found in brain metastases than primaries.

Germline V gives CDR1 SGHTA, CDR2 FQGNSA. The CDR3 loop spans 15 amino acids. The V gene end was trimmed by 5 bases and the J gene end by 7 bases; junction bases not matched to a gene: 10. With regard to this clone: Its cognate antigen is unknown.

Generated by immunoSEQ multiplex PCR, the TCRdb table keeps only in-frame clones and is missing some. The sample lists approximately 2,100 clones, over 75% occurring once. This clonotype was sampled from a donor at least 40 years old with non-small cell lung cancer. The V and J genes are TRBV7-2 and TRBJ2-1; 8 bases align to TRBD1. The source material was primary lung tumor tissue. CDR3 bases: TGTGCCAGCAGCAACGGACAGGGTGGGTTTAATGAGCAGTTCTTC. This gives the protein CASSNGQGGFNEQFF.